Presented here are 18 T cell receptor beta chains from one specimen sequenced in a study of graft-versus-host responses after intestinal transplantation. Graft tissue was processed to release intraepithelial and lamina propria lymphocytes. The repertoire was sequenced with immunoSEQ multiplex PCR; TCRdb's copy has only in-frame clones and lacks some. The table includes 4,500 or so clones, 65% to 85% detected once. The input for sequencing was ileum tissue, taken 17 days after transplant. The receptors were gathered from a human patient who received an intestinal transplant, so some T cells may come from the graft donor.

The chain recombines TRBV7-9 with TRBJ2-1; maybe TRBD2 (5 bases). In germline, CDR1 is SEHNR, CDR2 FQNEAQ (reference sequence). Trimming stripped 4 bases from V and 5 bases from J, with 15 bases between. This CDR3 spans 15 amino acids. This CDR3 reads CASSSRLWENNEQFF. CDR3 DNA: TGTGCCAGCAGCTCGAGGCTCTGGGAGAACAATGAGCAGTTCTTC.

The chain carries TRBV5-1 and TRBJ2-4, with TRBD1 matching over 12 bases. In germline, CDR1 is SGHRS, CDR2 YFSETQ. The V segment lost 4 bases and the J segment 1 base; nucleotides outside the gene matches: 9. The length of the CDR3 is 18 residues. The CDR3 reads CASSNPGQGALAKNIQYF. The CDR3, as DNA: TGCGCCAGCAGCAACCCGGGACAGGGGGCTTTGGCCAAAAACATTCAGTACTTC.

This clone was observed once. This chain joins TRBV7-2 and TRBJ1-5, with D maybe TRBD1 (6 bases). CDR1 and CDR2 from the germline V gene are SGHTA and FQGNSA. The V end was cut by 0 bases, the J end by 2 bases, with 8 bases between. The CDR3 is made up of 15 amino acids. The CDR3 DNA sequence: TGTGCCAGCAGCTTAGCCCCAGGGGGCAATCAGCCCCAGCATTTT. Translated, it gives CASSLAPGGNQPQHF.

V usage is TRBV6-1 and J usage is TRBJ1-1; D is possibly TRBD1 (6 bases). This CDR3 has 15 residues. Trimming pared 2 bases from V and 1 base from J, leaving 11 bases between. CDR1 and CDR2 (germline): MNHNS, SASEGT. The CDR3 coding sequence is TGTGCCAGCAGTGAAACAGGGTCTCGGAACACTGAAGCTTTCTTT. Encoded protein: CASSETGSRNTEAFF.

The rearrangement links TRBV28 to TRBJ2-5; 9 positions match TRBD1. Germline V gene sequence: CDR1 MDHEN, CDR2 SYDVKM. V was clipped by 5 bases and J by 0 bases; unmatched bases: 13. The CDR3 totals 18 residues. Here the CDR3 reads CASSPRQGEAKYQETQYF. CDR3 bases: TGTGCCAGCAGTCCCCGACAGGGGGAGGCTAAGTACCAAGAGACCCAGTACTTC.

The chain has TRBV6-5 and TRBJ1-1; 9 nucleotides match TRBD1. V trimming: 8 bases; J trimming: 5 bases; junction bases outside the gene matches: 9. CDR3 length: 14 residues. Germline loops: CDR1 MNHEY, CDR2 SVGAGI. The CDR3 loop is CASGKTGGWTEAFF. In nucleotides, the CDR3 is TGTGCCAGCGGGAAGACAGGGGGATGGACTGAAGCTTTCTTT.

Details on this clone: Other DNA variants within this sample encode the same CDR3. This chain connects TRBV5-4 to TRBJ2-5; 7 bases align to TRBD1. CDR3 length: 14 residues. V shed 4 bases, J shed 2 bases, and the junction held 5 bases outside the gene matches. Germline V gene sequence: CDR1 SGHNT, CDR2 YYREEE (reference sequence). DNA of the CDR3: TGTGCCAGCAGCCCGGGACAGCCACAAGAGACCCAGTACTTC. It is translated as CASSPGQPQETQYF. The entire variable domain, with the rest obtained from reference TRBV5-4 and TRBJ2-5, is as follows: ETGVTQSPTHLIKTRGQQVTLRCSSQSGHNTVSWYQQALGQGPQFIFQYYREEENGRGNFPPRFSGLQFPNYSSELNVNALELDDSALYLCASSPGQPQETQYFGPGTRLLVL.

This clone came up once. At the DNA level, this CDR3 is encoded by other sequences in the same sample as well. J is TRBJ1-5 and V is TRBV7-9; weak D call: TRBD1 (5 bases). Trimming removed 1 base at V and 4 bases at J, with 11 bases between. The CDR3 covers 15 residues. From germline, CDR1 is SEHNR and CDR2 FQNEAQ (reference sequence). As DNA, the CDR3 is TGTGCCAGCAGCTTAGGCCCAGGGAAAAATCAGCCCCAGCATTTT. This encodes CASSLGPGKNQPQHF.

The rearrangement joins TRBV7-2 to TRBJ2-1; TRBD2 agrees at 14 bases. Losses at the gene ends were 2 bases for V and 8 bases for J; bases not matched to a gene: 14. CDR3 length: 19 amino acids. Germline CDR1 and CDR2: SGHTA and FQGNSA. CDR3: CASSLSVGVTSGGAYEQFF. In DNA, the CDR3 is TGTGCCAGCAGCTTATCAGTGGGGGTGACTAGCGGGGGGGCCTATGAGCAGTTCTTC.

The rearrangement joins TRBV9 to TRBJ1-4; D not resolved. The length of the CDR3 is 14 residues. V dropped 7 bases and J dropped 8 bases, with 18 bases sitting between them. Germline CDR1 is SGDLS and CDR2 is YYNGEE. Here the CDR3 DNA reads TGTGCCAGCGGTGAGACGGGGTCAAGGGAAAAACTGTTTTTT. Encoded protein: CASGETGSREKLFF. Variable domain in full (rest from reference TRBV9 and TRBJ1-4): DSGVTQTPKHLITATGQRVTLRCSPRSGDLSVYWYQQSLDQGLQFLIQYYNGEERAKGNILERFSAQQFPDLHSELNLSSLELGDSALYFCASGETGSREKLFFGSGTQLSVL.

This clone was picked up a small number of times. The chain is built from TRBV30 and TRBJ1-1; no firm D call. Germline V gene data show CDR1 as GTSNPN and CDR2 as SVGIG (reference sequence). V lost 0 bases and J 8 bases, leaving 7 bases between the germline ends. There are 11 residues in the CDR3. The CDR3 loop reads CAWSVRVEAFF. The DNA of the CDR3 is TGTGCCTGGAGTGTACGGGTCGAAGCTTTCTTT.

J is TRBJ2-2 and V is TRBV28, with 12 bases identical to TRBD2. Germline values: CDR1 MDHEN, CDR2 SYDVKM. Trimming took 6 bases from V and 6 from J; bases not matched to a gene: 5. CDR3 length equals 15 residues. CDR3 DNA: TGTGCCAGCAGATCTAGCGGGGGGGCGGCCGGGGAGCTGTTTTTT. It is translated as CASRSSGGAAGELFF.

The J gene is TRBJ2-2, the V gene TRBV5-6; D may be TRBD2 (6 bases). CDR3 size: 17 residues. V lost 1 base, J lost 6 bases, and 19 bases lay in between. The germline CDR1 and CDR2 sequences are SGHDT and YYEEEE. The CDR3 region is CASSLFAASDFSGELFF. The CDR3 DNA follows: TGTGCCAGCAGCTTGTTCGCGGCTAGCGATTTTTCCGGGGAGCTGTTTTTT.

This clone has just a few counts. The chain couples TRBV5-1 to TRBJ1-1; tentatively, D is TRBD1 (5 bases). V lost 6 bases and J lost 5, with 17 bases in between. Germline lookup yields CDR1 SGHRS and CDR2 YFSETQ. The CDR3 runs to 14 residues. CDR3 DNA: TGCGCCAGCAACCAAGGGGTAATAGGGACTGAAGCTTTCTTT. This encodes CASNQGVIGTEAFF. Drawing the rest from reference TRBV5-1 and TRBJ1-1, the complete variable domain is KAGVTQTPRYLIKTRGQQVTLSCSPISGHRSVSWYQQTPGQGLQFLFEYFSETQRNKGNFPGRFSGRQFSNSRSEMNVSTLELGDSALYLCASNQGVIGTEAFFGQGTRLTVV.

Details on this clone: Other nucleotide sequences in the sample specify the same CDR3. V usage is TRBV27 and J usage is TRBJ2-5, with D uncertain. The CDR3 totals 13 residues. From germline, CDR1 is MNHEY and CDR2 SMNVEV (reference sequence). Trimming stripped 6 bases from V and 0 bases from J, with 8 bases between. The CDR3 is CASRPENQETQYF. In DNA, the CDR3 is TGTGCCAGCAGGCCAGAAAACCAAGAGACCCAGTACTTC.

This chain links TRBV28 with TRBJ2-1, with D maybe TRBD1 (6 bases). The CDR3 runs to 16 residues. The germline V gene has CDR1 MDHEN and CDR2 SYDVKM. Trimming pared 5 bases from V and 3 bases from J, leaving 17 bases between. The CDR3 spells CASSPMADRSYNEQFF. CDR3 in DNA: TGTGCCAGCAGTCCCATGGCGGACAGAAGCTACAATGAGCAGTTCTTC.

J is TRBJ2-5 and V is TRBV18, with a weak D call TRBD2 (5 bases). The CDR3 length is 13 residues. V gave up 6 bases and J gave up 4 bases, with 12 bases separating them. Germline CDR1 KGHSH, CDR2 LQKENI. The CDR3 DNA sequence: TGTGCCAGCTCTCGGGGTTCGGGAGAGACCCAGTACTTC. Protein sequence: CASSRGSGETQYF.

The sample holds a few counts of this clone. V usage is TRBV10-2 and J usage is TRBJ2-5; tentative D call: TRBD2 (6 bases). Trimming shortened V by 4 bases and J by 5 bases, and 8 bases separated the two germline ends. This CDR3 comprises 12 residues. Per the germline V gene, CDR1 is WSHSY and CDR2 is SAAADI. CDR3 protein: CASSAGEETQYF. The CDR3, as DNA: TGCGCCAGCAGTGCGGGGGAGGAGACCCAGTACTTC.